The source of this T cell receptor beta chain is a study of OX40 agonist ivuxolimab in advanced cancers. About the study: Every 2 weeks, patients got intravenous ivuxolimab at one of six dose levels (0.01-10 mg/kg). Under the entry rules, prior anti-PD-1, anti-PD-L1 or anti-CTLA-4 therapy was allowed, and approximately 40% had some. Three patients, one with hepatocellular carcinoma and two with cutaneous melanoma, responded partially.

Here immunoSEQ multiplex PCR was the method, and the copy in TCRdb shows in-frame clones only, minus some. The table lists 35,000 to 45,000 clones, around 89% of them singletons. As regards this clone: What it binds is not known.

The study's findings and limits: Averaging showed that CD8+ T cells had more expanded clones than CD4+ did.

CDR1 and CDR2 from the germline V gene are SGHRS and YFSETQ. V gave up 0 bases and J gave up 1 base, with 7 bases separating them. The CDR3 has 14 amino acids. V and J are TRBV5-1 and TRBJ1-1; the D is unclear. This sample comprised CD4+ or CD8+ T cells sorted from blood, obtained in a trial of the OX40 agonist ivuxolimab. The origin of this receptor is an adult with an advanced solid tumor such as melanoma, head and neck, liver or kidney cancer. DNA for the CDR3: TGCGCCAGCAGCTTGGGGGCGGGGAACACTGAAGCTTTCTTT. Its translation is CASSLGAGNTEAFF.